Presented here are 8 T cell receptor beta chains from one specimen sequenced in a study of shared clonotypes between healthy human individuals. The naive CD8 subset, CD45RO-negative cells positively selected for CCR7, excluded terminally differentiated effector memory CD45RA+ cells. The data were produced by immunoSEQ multiplex PCR, yet TCRdb's version contains in-frame clones alone and is incomplete. Of roughly 770,000 clones listed, just over 95% were seen once; the top ten hold less than 0.25%. Sample: naive CD8+ T cells sorted from blood. These receptor sequences come from a man aged 25 to 40 in good health.

The rearrangement joins TRBV5-1 to TRBJ2-5, with D possibly called TRBD1 or TRBD2 (6 bases each). CDR1 and CDR2 from the germline V gene are SGHRS and YFSETQ. The CDR3 is made up of 16 amino acids. Trimming removed 4 bases from V and 3 bases from J, with 19 bases in between. The DNA of the CDR3 is TGCGCCAGCAGCGGGGGGCTCCTCAGCGGAGAAGAGACCCAGTACTTC. It yields the protein CASSGGLLSGEETQYF.

The chain links TRBV7-8 to TRBJ1-5, with 7 bases fitting TRBD1. Trimming removed 4 bases from V and 0 bases from J; junction bases left unmatched: 9. CDR3 size: 17 residues. CDR1 is SGHVS and CDR2 is FQNEAQ in the germline V gene. The CDR3 protein is CASSWHRGPLSNQPQHF. DNA of the CDR3: TGTGCCAGCAGCTGGCACAGGGGTCCACTTAGCAATCAGCCCCAGCATTTT.

The CDR3 protein is CAISEIGVGSYEQYF. The CDR3 DNA follows: TGTGCCATCAGTGAGATAGGGGTGGGCTCCTACGAGCAGTACTTC. The chain uses TRBV10-3 and TRBJ2-7; the D gene is possibly TRBD1 (5 bases). The CDR3 has 15 residues. V lost 2 bases, J lost 0 bases, and 11 bases lay in between. Germline assignment: CDR1 ENHRY and CDR2 SYGVKD.

This clone was observed a single time. The chain is built from TRBV10-1 and TRBJ1-1; D may be TRBD1 (5 bases). Germline CDR1 reads WNHNN; CDR2 reads SYGVQD (reference sequence). V lost 5 bases to trimming and J lost 3 bases, with 10 bases between them. The CDR3 contains 13 residues. The CDR3 loop is CASSPGPYTEAFF. The CDR3 DNA is TGCGCCAGCAGTCCGGGGCCATACACTGAAGCTTTCTTT.

V and J are TRBV7-6 and TRBJ2-3; 7 bases line up with TRBD1. The CDR3 spans 15 residues. Trimming cost V 2 bases and J 1 base; bases outside gene matches: 3. Germline CDR1 and CDR2: SGHVS and FNYEAQ. The CDR3 here is CASSLFQGGTDTQYF. The DNA of the CDR3 is TGTGCCAGCAGCTTATTCCAGGGGGGCACAGATACGCAGTATTTT.

The V and J genes are TRBV11-3 and TRBJ2-2; a possible D gene is TRBD2 (6 bases). V lost 3 bases to trimming and J lost 0 bases, with 17 bases between them. CDR3 length: 18 residues. In germline, CDR1 is SGHNT, CDR2 YENEEA. The CDR3 DNA reads as TGTGCCAGCAGCTTTGGAGGGCAGACGCCAGCGAACACCGGGGAGCTGTTTTTT. Translation: CASSFGGQTPANTGELFF.

This chain uses TRBV7-8 with TRBJ2-7; no clear D. In germline, CDR1 is SGHVS, CDR2 FQNEAQ. The CDR3 loop spans 13 amino acids. Trimming stripped 2 bases from V and 2 bases from J, with 7 bases between. CDR3 sequence (DNA): TGTGCCAGCAGCTTATCGTCCCCCTACGAGCAGTACTTC. Translating it yields CASSLSSPYEQYF.

This clone showed up just once. The genes are TRBV5-4 and TRBJ2-4; either TRBD1 or TRBD2 may fit D (7 bases each). This CDR3 spans 13 amino acids. The germline V gene has CDR1 SGHNT and CDR2 YYREEE (reference sequence). With 3 bases removed from V and 11 bases from J, the gap between germline ends came to 15 bases. CDR3 loop: CASSSGGQPLQYF. For the CDR3, the DNA is TGTGCCAGCAGCTCGGGGGGACAGCCCCTTCAGTACTTC.